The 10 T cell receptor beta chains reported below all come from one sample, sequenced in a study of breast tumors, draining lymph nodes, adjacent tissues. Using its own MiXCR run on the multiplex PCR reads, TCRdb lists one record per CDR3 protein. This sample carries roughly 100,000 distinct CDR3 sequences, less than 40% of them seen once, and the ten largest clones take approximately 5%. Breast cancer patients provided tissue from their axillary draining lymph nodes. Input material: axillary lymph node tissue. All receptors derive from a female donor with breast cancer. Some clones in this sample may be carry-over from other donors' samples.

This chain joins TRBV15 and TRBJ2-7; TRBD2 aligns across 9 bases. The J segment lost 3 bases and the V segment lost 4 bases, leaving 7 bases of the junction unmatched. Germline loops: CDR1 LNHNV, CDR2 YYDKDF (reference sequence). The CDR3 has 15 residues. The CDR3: CATSKTSGVIYEQYF. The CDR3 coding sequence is TGTGCCACCAGCAAGACTAGCGGTGTCATCTACGAGCAGTACTTC.

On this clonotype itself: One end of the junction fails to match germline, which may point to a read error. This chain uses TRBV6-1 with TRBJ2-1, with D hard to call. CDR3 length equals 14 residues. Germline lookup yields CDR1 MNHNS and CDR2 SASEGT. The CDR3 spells CASKYLGSCNEQFF. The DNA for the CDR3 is TGTGCCAGCAAGTATCTAGGATCCTGCAATGAGCAGTTCTTC.

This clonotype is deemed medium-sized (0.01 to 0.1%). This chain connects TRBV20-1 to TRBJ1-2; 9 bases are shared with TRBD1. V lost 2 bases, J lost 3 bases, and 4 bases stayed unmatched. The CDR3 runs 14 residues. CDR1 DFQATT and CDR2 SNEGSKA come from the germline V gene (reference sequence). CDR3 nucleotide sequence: TGCAGTGCTAGACTGACAGGGGGGGACTATGGCTACACCTTC. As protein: CSARLTGGDYGYTF.

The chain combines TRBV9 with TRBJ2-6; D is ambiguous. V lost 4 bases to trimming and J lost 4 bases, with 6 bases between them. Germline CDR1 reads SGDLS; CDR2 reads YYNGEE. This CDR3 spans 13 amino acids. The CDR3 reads CASSPTGANVLTF. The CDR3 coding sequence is TGTGCCAGCAGCCCAACGGGGGCCAACGTCCTGACTTTC.

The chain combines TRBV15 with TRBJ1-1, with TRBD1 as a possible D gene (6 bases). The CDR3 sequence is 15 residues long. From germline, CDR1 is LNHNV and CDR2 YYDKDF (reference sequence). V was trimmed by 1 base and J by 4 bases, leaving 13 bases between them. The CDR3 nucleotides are TGTGCCACCAGCAGAGCCCCGGAGGGGGGCACTGAAGCTTTCTTT. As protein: CATSRAPEGGTEAFF. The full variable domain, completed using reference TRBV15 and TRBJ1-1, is DAMVIQNPRYQVTQFGKPVTLSCSQTLNHNVMYWYQQKSSQAPKLLFHYYDKDFNNEADTPDNFQSRRPNTSFCFLDIRSPGLGDTAMYLCATSRAPEGGTEAFFGQGTRLTVV.

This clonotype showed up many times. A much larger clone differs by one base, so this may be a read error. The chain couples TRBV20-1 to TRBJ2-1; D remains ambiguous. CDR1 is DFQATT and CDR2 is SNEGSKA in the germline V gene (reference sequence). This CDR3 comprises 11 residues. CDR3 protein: CSARVGNEQSF. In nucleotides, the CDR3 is TGCAGTGCTAGAGTGGGCAATGAGCAGTCCTTC.

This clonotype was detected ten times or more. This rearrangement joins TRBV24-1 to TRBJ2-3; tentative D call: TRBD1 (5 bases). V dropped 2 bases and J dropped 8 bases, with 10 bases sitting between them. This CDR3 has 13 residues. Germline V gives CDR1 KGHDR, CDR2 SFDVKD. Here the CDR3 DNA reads TGTGCCACCAGTGATTCGACCCAGGGTACGCAGTATTTT. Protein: CATSDSTQGTQYF.

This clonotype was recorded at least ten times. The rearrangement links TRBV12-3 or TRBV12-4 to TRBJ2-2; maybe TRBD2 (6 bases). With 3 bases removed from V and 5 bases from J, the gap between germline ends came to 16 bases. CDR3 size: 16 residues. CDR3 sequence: CASSFLSGRSTGELFF. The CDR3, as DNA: TGTGCCAGCAGTTTTTTAAGCGGGCGGAGTACCGGGGAGCTGTTTTTT.

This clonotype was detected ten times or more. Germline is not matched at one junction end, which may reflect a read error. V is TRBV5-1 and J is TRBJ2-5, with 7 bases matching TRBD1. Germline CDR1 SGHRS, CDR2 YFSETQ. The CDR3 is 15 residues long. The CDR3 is CASSSSTGYHETQYF. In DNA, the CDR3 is TGCGCCAGCAGCTCGTCGACAGGGTACCACGAGACCCAGTACTTC.

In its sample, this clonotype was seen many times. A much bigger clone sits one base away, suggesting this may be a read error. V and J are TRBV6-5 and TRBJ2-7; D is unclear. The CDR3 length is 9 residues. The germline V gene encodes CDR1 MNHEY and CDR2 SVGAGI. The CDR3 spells CDPPHEQYF. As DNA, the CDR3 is TGTGACCCCCCCCACGAGCAGTACTTC.